One and the same sample provided the 10 T cell receptor beta chains below, sequenced in a study of blood T cell repertoires in COVID-19. Repertoires were generated with immunoSEQ multiplex PCR, while TCRdb's copy carries only in-frame clones and drops some. The sample includes around 260,000 clones, roughly nine tenths seen only once; the top ten take 0.94%. The sample consisted of peripheral blood. Source of these receptors: a middle-aged woman who had recovered from COVID-19.

The chain has TRBV7-6 and TRBJ2-1; D unclear. CDR1 SGHVS and CDR2 FNYEAQ come from the germline V gene. The CDR3 consists of 15 residues. V lost 2 bases, J lost 0 bases, and 8 bases lay in between. The CDR3 region is CASSLTASSYNEQFF. CDR3 coding DNA: TGTGCCAGCAGCTTAACGGCTAGCTCCTACAATGAGCAGTTCTTC.

This chain uses TRBV7-9 with TRBJ2-2, with D perhaps matching TRBD2 (6 bases). Deletions cut 4 bases from V and 4 bases from J, with 7 bases between. From germline, CDR1 is SEHNR and CDR2 FQNEAQ (reference sequence). The CDR3 is 13 amino acids. The CDR3 region has the DNA TGTGCCAGCAGCTCCGGGAGCACCGGGGAGCTGTTTTTT. It yields the protein CASSSGSTGELFF.

The sample holds one count of this clone. V usage is TRBV19 and J usage is TRBJ2-5, with a possible D match to TRBD2 (7 bases). The CDR3 contains 13 residues. V was cut by 3 bases and J by 5 bases, with 10 bases left in between. The V gene's germline CDR1 is LNHDA and CDR2 SQIVND (reference sequence). Here the CDR3 DNA reads TGTGCCAGTAGTATGGGGGGGCGTGAGACCCAGTACTTC. Its translation: CASSMGGRETQYF. Drawing the rest from reference TRBV19 and TRBJ2-5, the complete variable domain is DGGITQSPKYLFRKEGQNVTLSCEQNLNHDAMYWYRQDPGQGLRLIYYSQIVNDFQKGDIAEGYSVSREKKESFPLTVTSAQKNPTAFYLCASSMGGRETQYFGPGTRLLVL.

J is TRBJ2-7 and V is TRBV28; D is possibly TRBD1 (6 bases). From germline, CDR1 is MDHEN and CDR2 SYDVKM. Trimming pared 4 bases from V and 1 base from J, leaving 14 bases between. The CDR3 contains 15 residues. CDR3 bases: TGTGCCAGCAGTTCCCCTGGGGGCGGGTCCTACGAGCAGTACTTC. It translates to CASSSPGGGSYEQYF.

V gene TRBV3-1 (or the pseudogene TRBV3-2) combines with J gene TRBJ2-3; TRBD2 matches at 13 bases. CDR3 length equals 13 residues. Trimming at V came to 1 base and at J to 15 bases, leaving 4 bases not matched to a gene. Germline values: CDR1 LGHDT, CDR2 YNNKEL (reference sequence). CDR3 nucleotide sequence: TGTGCCAGCAGCCAAGGGACTAGCGGGGGCCATTATTTT. Encoded protein: CASSQGTSGGHYF.

At least ten counts were recorded for this clone. The rearrangement uses TRBV10-3 and TRBJ1-2, with 9 bases fitting TRBD1. The length of the CDR3 is 17 residues. The trim removed 7 bases at V and 0 bases at J, leaving 12 bases unmatched. Germline CDR1 ENHRY, CDR2 SYGVKD. The CDR3, as DNA: TGTGCCATCACCCCCGGGACAGGGCCTGTTTCTAACTATGGCTACACCTTC. Its protein product is CAITPGTGPVSNYGYTF.

The chain couples TRBV11-3 to TRBJ2-5; no firm D call. Trimming removed 3 bases at V and 5 bases at J, with 10 bases between. Looked up from germline, CDR1 is SGHNT and CDR2 is YENEEA. This CDR3 is built from 13 residues. CDR3 sequence: CASSLPDEETQYF. The DNA of the CDR3 is TGTGCCAGCAGCTTGCCCGATGAGGAGACCCAGTACTTC.

The V call is TRBV4-1, the J call TRBJ1-2; 7 positions agree with TRBD1. CDR1 is MGHRA, CDR2 YSYEKL, per germline. The CDR3 contains 19 residues. Losses at the gene ends were 4 bases for V and 1 base for J; bases not matched to a gene: 18. The CDR3: CASSPIQIKTGTFNYGYTF. In nucleotides, the CDR3 is TGCGCCAGCAGCCCGATCCAAATAAAGACAGGGACGTTTAACTATGGCTACACCTTC.

This sequence joins TRBV5-8 and TRBJ2-2; possible D gene TRBD2, 6 bases. The CDR3 runs to 15 residues. The V and J ends lost 0 bases and 3 bases respectively, with 9 bases between them. Looked up from germline, CDR1 is SGHTS and CDR2 is YDEGEE. CDR3 coding DNA: TGTGCCAGCAGCTTGGGACTAGGAGACACCGGGGAGCTGTTTTTT. It encodes CASSLGLGDTGELFF.

The chain employs TRBV4-1 and TRBJ2-1; TRBD2 matches at 14 bases. V lost 4 bases, J lost 10 bases, and 12 bases stayed unmatched. Germline V gene data show CDR1 as MGHRA and CDR2 as YSYEKL. The CDR3 has 17 amino acids. The chain's CDR3 is CASSLGTGTSGSREQFF. CDR3 DNA sequence: TGCGCCAGCAGCCTTGGGACCGGGACTAGCGGGAGTCGGGAGCAGTTCTTC.